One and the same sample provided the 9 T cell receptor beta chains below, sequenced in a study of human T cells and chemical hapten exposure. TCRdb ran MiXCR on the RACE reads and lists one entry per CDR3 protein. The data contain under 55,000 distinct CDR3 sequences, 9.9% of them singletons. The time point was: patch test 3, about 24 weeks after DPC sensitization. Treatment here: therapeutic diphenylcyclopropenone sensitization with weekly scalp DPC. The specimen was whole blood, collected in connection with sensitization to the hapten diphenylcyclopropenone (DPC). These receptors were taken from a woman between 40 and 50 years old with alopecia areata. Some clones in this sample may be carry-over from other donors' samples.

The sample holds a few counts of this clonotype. The CDR3 is CASSYSSGGEAFF. The CDR3 DNA reads TGTGCCAGCAGCTACTCTAGTGGGGGTGAAGCTTTCTTT. V usage is TRBV12-3 or TRBV12-4 and J usage is TRBJ1-1; D may be TRBD1 (5 bases). This CDR3 has 13 amino acids. V shed 6 bases and J shed 7 bases, with 15 bases lying between them.

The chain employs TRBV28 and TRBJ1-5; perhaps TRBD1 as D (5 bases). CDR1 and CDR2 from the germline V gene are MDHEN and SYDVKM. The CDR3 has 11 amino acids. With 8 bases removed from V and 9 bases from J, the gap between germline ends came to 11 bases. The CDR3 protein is CASGGRMPQHF. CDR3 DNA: TGTGCCAGCGGGGGTAGGATGCCCCAGCATTTT.

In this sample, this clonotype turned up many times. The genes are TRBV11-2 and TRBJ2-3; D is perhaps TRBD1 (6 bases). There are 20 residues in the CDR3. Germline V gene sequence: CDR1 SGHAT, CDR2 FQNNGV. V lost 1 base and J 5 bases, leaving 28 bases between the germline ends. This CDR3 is CASSLALSEDRLQAKDTQYF. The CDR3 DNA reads TGTGCCAGCAGCTTAGCGTTGTCCGAGGACAGACTTCAAGCCAAAGATACGCAGTATTTT.

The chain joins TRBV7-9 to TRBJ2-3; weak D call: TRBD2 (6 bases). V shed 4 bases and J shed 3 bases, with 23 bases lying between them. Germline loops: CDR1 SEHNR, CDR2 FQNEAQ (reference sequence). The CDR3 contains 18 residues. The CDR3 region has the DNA TGTGCCAGCAGCTCTACCGTAATAACGCGGGGAAATACAGATACGCAGTATTTT. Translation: CASSSTVITRGNTDTQYF.

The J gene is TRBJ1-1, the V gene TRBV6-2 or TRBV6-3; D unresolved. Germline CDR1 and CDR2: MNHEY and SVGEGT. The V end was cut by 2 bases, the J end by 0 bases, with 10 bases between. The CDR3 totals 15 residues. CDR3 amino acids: CASSYLETMNTEAFF. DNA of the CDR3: TGTGCCAGCAGTTACCTTGAGACGATGAACACTGAAGCTTTCTTT.

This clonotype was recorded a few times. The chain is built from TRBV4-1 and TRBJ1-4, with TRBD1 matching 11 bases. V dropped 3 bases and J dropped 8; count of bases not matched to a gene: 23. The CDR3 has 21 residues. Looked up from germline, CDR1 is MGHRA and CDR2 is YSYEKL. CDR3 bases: TGCGCCAGCAGCCACAGGCGTAGCTTCCGGGACAGGGGGAAGGATTGGGAAAAACTGTTTTTT. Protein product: CASSHRRSFRDRGKDWEKLFF.

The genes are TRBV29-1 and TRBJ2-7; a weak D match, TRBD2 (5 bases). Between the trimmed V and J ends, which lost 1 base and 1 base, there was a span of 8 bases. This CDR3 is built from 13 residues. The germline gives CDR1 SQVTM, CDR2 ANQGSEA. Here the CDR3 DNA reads TGCAGCGTTGAAGTGGACTCTTCCTACGAGCAGTACTTC. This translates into CSVEVDSSYEQYF.

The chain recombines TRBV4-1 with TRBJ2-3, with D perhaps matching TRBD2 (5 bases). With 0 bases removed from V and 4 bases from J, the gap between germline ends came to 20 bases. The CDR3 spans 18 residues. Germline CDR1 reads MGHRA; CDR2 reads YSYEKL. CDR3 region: CASSQESRGSEAADTQYF. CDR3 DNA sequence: TGCGCCAGCAGCCAAGAATCTCGAGGTAGCGAGGCCGCAGATACGCAGTATTTT.

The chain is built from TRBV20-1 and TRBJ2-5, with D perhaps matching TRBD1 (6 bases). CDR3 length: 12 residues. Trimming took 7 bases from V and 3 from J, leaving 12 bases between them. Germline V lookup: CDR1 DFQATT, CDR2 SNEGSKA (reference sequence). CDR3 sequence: CSVSPGEETQYF. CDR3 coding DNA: TGCAGTGTCAGTCCAGGGGAAGAGACCCAGTACTTC.